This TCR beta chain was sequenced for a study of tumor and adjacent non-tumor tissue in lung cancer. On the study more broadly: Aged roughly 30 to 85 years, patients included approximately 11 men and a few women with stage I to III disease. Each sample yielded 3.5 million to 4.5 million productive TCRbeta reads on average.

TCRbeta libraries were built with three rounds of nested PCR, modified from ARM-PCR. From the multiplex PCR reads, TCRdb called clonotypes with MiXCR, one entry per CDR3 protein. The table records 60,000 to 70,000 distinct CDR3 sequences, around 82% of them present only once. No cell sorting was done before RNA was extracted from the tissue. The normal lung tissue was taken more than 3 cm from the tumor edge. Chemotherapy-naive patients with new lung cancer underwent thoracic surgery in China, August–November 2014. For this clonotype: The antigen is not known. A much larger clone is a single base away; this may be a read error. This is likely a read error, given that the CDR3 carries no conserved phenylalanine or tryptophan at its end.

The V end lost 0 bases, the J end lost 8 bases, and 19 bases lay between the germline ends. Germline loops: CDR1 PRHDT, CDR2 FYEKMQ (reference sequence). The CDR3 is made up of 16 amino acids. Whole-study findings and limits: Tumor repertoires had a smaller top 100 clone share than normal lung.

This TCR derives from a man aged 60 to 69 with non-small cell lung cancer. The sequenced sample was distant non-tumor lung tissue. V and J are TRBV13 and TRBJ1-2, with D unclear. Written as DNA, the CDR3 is TGTGCCAGCAGCTTAGGCCTAATGCCGGGGTACCGGGGCTACACCATC. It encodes CASSLGLMPGYRGYTI.